This T cell receptor (beta chain) comes out of a study of blood T cell repertoires in COVID-19. In the study overall: Samples of COVID-19 (acute and convalescent) were obtained from the United States, Italy and Spain. T cells, B-cell-depleted T cells, or PBMCs provided the cDNA or gDNA that served as material.

Measured with immunoSEQ multiplex PCR; TCRdb has only the in-frame clones, and not every one. In the table there are about 170,000 clones, roughly four fifths of which are singletons. The CDR3 length is 13 residues. Trimming left V 5 bases short and J 5 bases short, with 12 bases between. Per germline, CDR1 SGHTA and CDR2 FQGNSA. The receptor comes from a middle-aged man who had recovered from COVID-19. The sequencing sample was made of peripheral blood. This chain joins TRBV7-2 and TRBJ2-5; D remains ambiguous. CDR3 region: CASSLTPHETQYF. The CDR3, as DNA: TGTGCCAGCAGCCTGACACCCCATGAGACCCAGTACTTC.